The T cell receptor (beta chain) described here comes from a study of immune evolution from preneoplasia to lung adenocarcinoma (dated by TCRdb to the early 2020s). Notes on the research overall: HLA loss of heterozygosity was seen in approximately 6.7%, 15% and 36% of AIS, MIA and ADC lesions, and in no AAH lesions. The study combined immune gene expression, TCR sequencing and multiplex immunofluorescence to profile immune contexture across lung adenocarcinoma precursors and invasive adenocarcinoma. The overall cohort was made up of nearly 55 patients with pulmonary nodules who had surgical resection. TCR sequencing data were obtained from 51 patients. Resected precursor lesions (AAH, AIS, MIA) and invasive adenocarcinomas were each compared against paired morphologically normal lung tissue. According to the study, around 100 samples were used for TCR sequencing. Sample size was based on specimen availability rather than a prior power calculation. POLYSOLVER was used to infer class I HLA alleles from exome data, and LOHHLA was used to detect allele-specific HLA loss. Whole exome sequencing and methylation data from the same cohort of nodules were integrated with the immune data.

TCR beta CDR3 regions were sequenced from DNA using the immunoSEQ hsTCRbeta Kit. Regarding the original processing steps: The ImmunoSEQ Analyzer was used to analyse the TCR sequencing data. T cell clonality was defined as 1 minus Pielou's evenness computed on productive rearrangements. T cell diversity was measured with the inverse Simpson index on productive templates. T cell density was expressed as TCR beta template counts normalized to usable DNA, with usable DNA estimated by amplifying and sequencing housekeeping genes. Two-sided Kruskal-Wallis tests were used to compare TCR metrics between histologic stages. TCRdb stores this immuneACCESS table with in-frame sequences only. Part of the clones is absent; in the studies checked, under half of the shortfall reflects unresolved V genes, and no reason is known for the rest. That table gives V, J and clone size, and the DNA gave D and trimming. The sample table holds fewer than 5,000 clones, of which about four fifths were seen once. Less than 35% of the sample lies in the top ten.

Resection was performed on patients in Japan or China between the mid-2010s and the late 2010s. Two lung cancer pathologists independently confirmed the histologic diagnosis of each case on H&E slides. Macro-dissection after pathologic assessment enriched premalignant or tumor cells for nucleic acid extraction. FFPE tissue was used for DNA isolation with the AllPrep DNA/RNA FFPE Kit. The CDR3 runs 11 amino acids, cysteine and phenylalanine included. Of the read, only the CDR3 DNA is kept; its 33 bases are in frame from base 1. Via the germline V gene (reference sequence), CDR1 is SGHNT and CDR2 YYREEE. Trimming removed 4 bases from V and 3 bases from J, leaving 4 bases between the germline ends. About this clone: What antigen it recognizes has not been identified. Base qualities are not recorded, but no much larger clone differs from it by a single base.

General study outcomes and caveats: Clonality was highest in normal lung, while later-stage lesions appeared to have lower clonality but higher T cell density and diversity. Findings were based on association rather than direct causation; larger cohorts with long-term follow-up and longitudinal biopsies were deemed needed. Normal lung had the highest top T cell clone frequencies, which appeared to decline progressively from AAH through AIS, MIA and invasive adenocarcinoma. T cell clonality was highest in KRAS-mutant nodules compared with EGFR-mutant or double wild-type lesions. Because all patients came from Japan and China, whether the findings apply to Western populations was uncertain.

This receptor was obtained from a person between 35 and 60 years old with lung adenocarcinoma. Some clones in this sample may be carry-over from other donors' samples. Sequencing used FFPE invasive lung adenocarcinoma tissue. Read against the paper, the sample's cell subset or site label means: frankly invasive lung adenocarcinoma (ADC). Rearrangement joined TRBV5-4 to TRBJ1-1, with no confidently assigned D gene. The nucleotides read TGTGCCAGCAGCGACTACACTGAAGCTTTCTTT. This yields the protein CASSDYTEAFF. Joined to the reference TRBV5-4 and TRBJ1-1 proteins, this CDR3 gives the full variable domain: ETGVTQSPTHLIKTRGQQVTLRCSSQSGHNTVSWYQQALGQGPQFIFQYYREEENGRGNFPPRFSGLQFPNYSSELNVNALELDDSALYLCASSDYTEAFFGQGTRLTVV.